This TCR beta chain was recorded in a study of T-cell reconstitution after alpha-beta-depleted transplantation in children. Unique molecular identifiers were built into the TCRbeta library. MiXCR, applied by TCRdb to the PCR reads, yields one record per CDR3 protein. This sample has about 540,000 distinct CDR3 sequences, with about 16% found just once. Per the germline V gene, CDR1 is MNHEY and CDR2 is SVGAGI. The CDR3 consists of 16 residues. Trimming took 1 base from V and 1 from J, leaving 10 bases between them. Here the sequenced sample was PBMCs from the stem cell graft donor, taken from the stem cell graft. The receptor's source is a human donor who donated a stem cell graft to a child with acute lymphoblastic leukemia. The rearrangement joins TRBV6-5 to TRBJ1-4; D is undetermined. CDR3 sequence: CASSYLRAGTNEKLFF. CDR3 DNA: TGTGCCAGCAGTTACTTACGGGCAGGAACTAATGAAAAACTGTTTTTT.